This T cell receptor (beta chain) comes out of a study of blood T cell repertoires in COVID-19 (dated by TCRdb to 2019 to 2021). Regarding the complete study: Samples from collaborators originated in the United States, Italy and Spain and spanned both the acute and convalescent phases of COVID-19. The prospective study material was composed of cDNA or gDNA derived from T cells, B-cell-depleted T cells, or PBMCs. Deeply sampled blood TCRbeta repertoires from subjects exposed to, actively infected with, or recovered from COVID-19 were included in the dataset. The repertoires were made available in a free public database intended to serve as a resource for research on the immune response to SARS-CoV-2. The samples were drawn from the first 160 participants of the ongoing ImmuneRACE study and from 950 to 1,500 subjects provided by 6 global collaborators. A de-identified subject ID, COVID-19 status, age in years and sex were almost always included in the sample metadata. HLA class I and class II types, where available, came from metadata supplied by the sample provider rather than from assay-based typing. Findings and caveats that apply to the study as a whole: How much clinical and demographic metadata was included differed by source and by participant, and the metadata was provided uncurated.

In the prospective study, participants were roughly 18 to 100 years old, resided in 24 geographic areas of the United States, and were enrolled through a virtual design. Cohort assignment in the prospective study relied on participant-reported clinical history from a screening survey and a study questionnaire. For ImmuneRACE Cohort 3, a participant was defined as recovered based on two consecutive negative NP/OP PCR tests, clearance by a healthcare professional, or resolution of symptoms. Mobile phlebotomists in the prospective study collected whole blood, serum and a nasopharyngeal or oropharyngeal swab from every participant. Over a roughly 2-month period, participants in the prospective study had the option of providing additional blood draws and questionnaires. Prospective study blood samples were shipped either frozen or at room temperature before DNA extraction. TCRbeta CDR3 regions were amplified from genomic DNA using the immunoSEQ Assay, a bias-controlled multiplex PCR. Per the authors' processing: Within the assay, amplification of reference gene primers was used to estimate how many nucleated cells each sample contained. To quantify the absolute abundance of each unique TCRbeta CDR3 rearrangement, sequence reads were collapsed and filtered. Productive Simpson clonality was computed per sample as the square root of Simpson's diversity index over productive rearrangements. TCRdb mirrors the immuneACCESS table, restricted to in-frame sequences. Some clones are absent from its copies; in checked studies, under half trace to an unresolved V gene, and the reason for the others is unknown. That table supplies the V and J calls and clone size; D and trimming were determined from the DNA. The sample table shows approximately 310,000 clones, and 70% to 90% are seen once. Around 2.1% of the sample belongs to the ten largest clones.

With regard to this clone: No cognate antigen has been identified for it. No base quality information exists; no much larger clone differs at one position.

Sample: PBMCs or T cells enriched from blood (not recorded which). The clonotype was recovered from a man aged 30 to 45 who had recovered from COVID-19.

The sequence in DNA is TGCGCCAGCAGGAGGACAGGGAAAATAGAGGGTCTGGATCAGCCCCAGCATTTT. This sequence encodes CASRRTGKIEGLDQPQHF. The rearrangement joined TRBV23-1 to TRBJ1-5; TRBD1 aligns with 8 central bases. TRBV23-1 is assigned to the ORF class and has an uncertain function. The CDR3 sequence holds 18 residues, the cysteine and phenylalanine included. Only the CDR3 part of the read is kept: 54 bases, read in frame from the first base. The germline V and J ends show losses of 6 bases and 5 bases respectively, and no gene match explains 18 bases of the junction.